This entry lists 30 T cell receptor beta chains sequenced from one sample in a study of blood T cell repertoires in COVID-19. The protocol was immunoSEQ multiplex PCR, while the TCRdb copy is restricted to in-frame clones and leaves out a portion. The data contain about 210,000 clones, around 86% of them seen just once; the ten biggest clones take up roughly 5.5%. The sequenced sample was peripheral blood. The receptor set was obtained from a woman aged 70-85 years with COVID-19, enrolled during active disease.

The chain is built from TRBV2 and TRBJ2-1; 8 bases align to TRBD2. Looked up from germline, CDR1 is SNHLY and CDR2 is FYNNEI. The CDR3 contains 13 residues. The ends lost 7 bases at V and 7 bases at J; junction bases unmatched: 6. The CDR3 reads CASKSGSLNEQFF. In nucleotides, the CDR3 is TGTGCCAGCAAAAGCGGGAGCCTTAATGAGCAGTTCTTC.

This chain joins TRBV7-9 and TRBJ2-2; weak D call: TRBD1 (6 bases). Trimming left V 2 bases short and J 4 bases short, with 8 bases between. Germline CDR1 reads SEHNR; CDR2 reads FQNEAQ (reference sequence). The CDR3 has 14 amino acids. The CDR3: CASSLIQGTGELFF. The CDR3 nucleotides read TGTGCCAGCAGCTTAATACAGGGCACCGGGGAGCTGTTTTTT.

J is TRBJ2-5 and V is TRBV7-2; 7 nucleotides agree with TRBD1. The trim removed 5 bases at V and 1 base at J, leaving 7 bases unmatched. The CDR3 totals 15 residues. Germline V CDR1 and CDR2: SGHTA, FQGNSA. CDR3 coding DNA: TGTGCCAGCAGCGTCCGGGACAGACTCCAAGAGACCCAGTACTTC. This translates into CASSVRDRLQETQYF.

The chain couples TRBV18 to TRBJ2-4, with unresolved D. CDR1 KGHSH and CDR2 LQKENI come from the germline V gene. The CDR3 is 14 amino acids. Trimming removed 0 bases at V and 3 bases at J, with 6 bases between. CDR3 DNA: TGTGCCAGCTCACCACCCCTCCTCAAAAACATTCAGTACTTC. Its protein is CASSPPLLKNIQYF.

The chain carries TRBV7-9 and TRBJ1-1; D remains ambiguous. The ends were cut back, 1 base at V and 1 base at J, with 7 bases in the middle. CDR1 and CDR2 (germline): SEHNR, FQNEAQ (reference sequence). There are 14 residues in the CDR3. CDR3 residues: CASSLVQKNTEAFF. The CDR3 DNA follows: TGTGCCAGCAGCTTAGTACAAAAGAACACTGAAGCTTTCTTT.

This clone was recorded a few times. The chain uses TRBV7-2 and TRBJ1-5, with TRBD1 matching over 7 bases. V dropped 2 bases and J dropped 5; count of bases not matched to a gene: 6. The CDR3 consists of 15 residues. Germline V gene sequence: CDR1 SGHTA, CDR2 FQGNSA. CDR3 amino acids: CASSLRSTGDQPQHF. CDR3 in DNA: TGTGCCAGCAGCTTACGCTCAACAGGGGATCAGCCCCAGCATTTT. The whole variable domain, filled in from reference TRBV7-2 and TRBJ1-5, reads GAGVSQSPSNKVTEKGKDVELRCDPISGHTALYWYRQSLGQGLEFLIYFQGNSAPDKSGLPSDRFSAERTGGSVSTLTIQRTQQEDSAVYLCASSLRSTGDQPQHFGDGTRLSIL.

The chain joins TRBV18 to TRBJ1-5, with D hard to call. V shed 6 bases and J shed 3 bases, with 9 bases lying between them. The CDR3 is 13 residues long. Germline V gene sequence: CDR1 KGHSH, CDR2 LQKENI. In DNA form, the CDR3 reads TGTGCCAGCTCGACGGGGATCAATCAGCCCCAGCATTTT. It codes for CASSTGINQPQHF.

The chain carries TRBV15 and TRBJ1-1; a possible D gene is TRBD1 (5 bases). Per the germline V gene, CDR1 is LNHNV and CDR2 is YYDKDF (reference sequence). CDR3 length: 15 amino acids. V was shortened by 6 bases and J by 1 base, with 15 bases between the two germline ends. The chain's CDR3 is CATSLERGKNTEAFF. CDR3 nucleotides: TGTGCCACCAGTCTAGAAAGGGGAAAGAACACTGAAGCTTTCTTT.

This clone appeared a few times. CDR3 amino acids: CASSLVTGPNSPLHF. Written as DNA, the CDR3 is TGTGCCAGCAGCTTAGTGACAGGGCCGAATTCACCCCTCCACTTT. The chain combines TRBV7-9 with TRBJ1-6; 7 bases are a match to TRBD1. The ends lost 1 base at V and 7 bases at J; junction bases unmatched: 4. This CDR3 is 15 amino acids long. Germline CDR1 is SEHNR and CDR2 is FQNEAQ (reference sequence).

This CDR3 reads CASSSYRQTTEAFF. In DNA, the CDR3 is TGTGCCAGCAGTTCCTACCGACAGACCACTGAAGCTTTCTTT. The chain joins TRBV28 to TRBJ1-1; D possibly corresponds to TRBD1 (5 bases). Per the germline V gene, CDR1 is MDHEN and CDR2 is SYDVKM. V was shortened by 4 bases and J by 4 bases, with 13 bases between the two germline ends. CDR3 length equals 14 residues.

The genes are TRBV28 and TRBJ2-7; 7 bases align to TRBD2. V lost 4 bases to trimming and J lost 10 bases; unmatched junction nucleotides: 13. The V gene's germline CDR1 is MDHEN and CDR2 SYDVKM. This CDR3 has 14 residues. The CDR3 is CASSWGEGPFNQYF. Here the CDR3 DNA reads TGTGCCAGCAGTTGGGGGGAGGGGCCCTTCAACCAGTACTTC.

The rearrangement links TRBV14 to TRBJ1-2; TRBD1 aligns across 7 bases. The CDR3 has 13 residues. V lost 4 bases and J lost 8; bases outside the gene matches: 7. Germline V gives CDR1 SGHDN, CDR2 FVKESK. CDR3 nucleotides: TGTGCCAGCAGCCCCCGACAGGGACAAGGCTACACCTTC. Its translation is CASSPRQGQGYTF.

The chain combines TRBV7-2 with TRBJ1-1; 7 nucleotides match TRBD1. V was pared by 3 bases and J by 7 bases, with 11 bases of the junction left unmatched. CDR1 is SGHTA and CDR2 is FQGNSA in the germline V gene. The CDR3 totals 15 residues. CDR3 nucleotide sequence: TGTGCCAGCAGCTTGCTGTTCGGGACAGCGCTTGAAGCTTTCTTT. Its protein product is CASSLLFGTALEAFF.

The rearrangement uses TRBV6-2 or TRBV6-3 and TRBJ2-1, with D possibly TRBD2 on 6 matching bases. Germline V gene lookup returns CDR1 MNHEY and CDR2 SVGEGT. This CDR3 spans 15 amino acids. Trimming pared 6 bases from V and 13 bases from J, leaving 25 bases between. CDR3 DNA sequence: TGTGCCAGCAGCACCGGAGGGCAAAGAGAGGGCATACAGTTCTTC. It is translated as CASSTGGQREGIQFF.

The genes are TRBV2 and TRBJ2-2; TRBD1 matches 8 bases. This CDR3 contains 15 residues. With V trimmed by 7 bases and J by 2 bases, 6 bases remained unmatched. Looked up from germline, CDR1 is SNHLY and CDR2 is FYNNEI. CDR3 in DNA: TGTGCCAGCAAGGGCAGGGGGCGAAACACCGGGGAGCTGTTTTTT. It specifies CASKGRGRNTGELFF.

J is TRBJ1-1 and V is TRBV7-6, with D unclear. The CDR3 sequence is 14 residues long. In germline, CDR1 is SGHVS, CDR2 FNYEAQ. Trimming took 0 bases from V and 1 from J, leaving 6 bases between them. The CDR3: CASSLAVRNTEAFF. CDR3 sequence (DNA): TGTGCCAGCAGCTTAGCGGTTAGGAACACTGAAGCTTTCTTT.

The chain is built from TRBV28 and TRBJ1-5; 8 nucleotides align to TRBD1. The junction had 12 bases not matched to a gene; V was cut back by 5 bases and J by 6 bases. This CDR3 comprises 16 residues. CDR1 is MDHEN and CDR2 is SYDVKM in the germline V gene. Here the CDR3 DNA reads TGTGCCAGCAGTCTGCCCGACAGGGGTTTAACTCAGCCCCAGCATTTT. It translates to CASSLPDRGLTQPQHF.

This clone has a count of ten or more. V usage is TRBV7-9 and J usage is TRBJ2-6, with 8 positions matching TRBD2. Germline V lookup: CDR1 SEHNR, CDR2 FQNEAQ (reference sequence). The CDR3 runs to 19 residues. V trimming: 4 bases; J trimming: 1 base; junction bases outside the gene matches: 12. CDR3 sequence reads: CASSSAGGSPDSGANVLTF. CDR3 nucleotide sequence: TGTGCCAGCAGCTCCGCGGGGGGCTCTCCCGATTCTGGGGCCAACGTCCTGACTTTC.

This clone was counted only a few times. The V call is TRBV30, the J call TRBJ1-5; TRBD1 might be the D (5 bases). The CDR3 contains 14 residues. Looked up from germline, CDR1 is GTSNPN and CDR2 is SVGIG (reference sequence). V shed 4 bases and J shed 6 bases, with 16 bases lying between them. The CDR3 DNA reads TGTGCCTGGACCCGGGGGGTGGAGGGTCAGCCCCAGCATTTT. Protein product: CAWTRGVEGQPQHF. Drawing the rest from reference TRBV30 and TRBJ1-5, the complete variable domain is SQTIHQWPATLVQPVGSPLSLECTVEGTSNPNLYWYRQAAGRGLQLLFYSVGIGQISSEVPQNLSASRPQDRQFILSSKKLLLSDSGFYLCAWTRGVEGQPQHFGDGTRLSIL.

V and J are TRBV7-2 and TRBJ1-1, with D perhaps TRBD1 (5 bases). Germline CDR1 SGHTA, CDR2 FQGNSA. This CDR3 contains 15 residues. The V and J ends lost 1 base and 5 bases respectively, with 14 bases between them. The CDR3 reads CASSLVAGTRTEAFF. The CDR3 nucleotides read TGTGCCAGCAGCTTAGTGGCGGGGACGAGGACTGAAGCTTTCTTT.

This rearrangement joins TRBV28 to TRBJ1-4, with a weak D call TRBD1 (6 bases). This CDR3 region has 14 residues. Germline V lookup: CDR1 MDHEN, CDR2 SYDVKM. Trimming removed 5 bases at V and 7 bases at J, with 14 bases between. The CDR3 coding sequence is TGTGCCAGCAGTCCCAACAGGGCAGGTGAAAAACTGTTTTTT. It encodes CASSPNRAGEKLFF.

The rearrangement uses TRBV4-1 and TRBJ2-1; D perhaps matches TRBD1 (6 bases). The V gene's germline CDR1 is MGHRA and CDR2 YSYEKL. This CDR3 is 17 amino acids long. The germline V and J ends were trimmed by 3 bases and 9 bases, with 24 bases remaining between them. The DNA for the CDR3 is TGCGCCAGCAGCCAGCTGCTTACGGTGGGACACATACTTGAGCAGTTCTTC. Protein sequence: CASSQLLTVGHILEQFF.

The rearrangement uses TRBV6-1 and TRBJ1-3; D remains unclear. CDR1 and CDR2 (germline): MNHNS, SASEGT. V was clipped by 0 bases and J by 4 bases, with 7 bases between them. This CDR3 is built from 14 residues. For the CDR3, the DNA is TGTGCCAGCAGTGAAGCGGGCCAAGGAAACACCATATATTTT. This encodes CASSEAGQGNTIYF.

The V and J genes are TRBV3-1 (or the pseudogene TRBV3-2) and TRBJ2-7, with 7 bases that match TRBD2. V lost 3 bases, J lost 7 bases, and 12 bases stayed unmatched. CDR3 length: 15 residues. Germline V gives CDR1 LGHDT, CDR2 YNNKEL (reference sequence). The CDR3, as DNA: TGTGCCAGCAGCCATCCTGGACTAGGAACTCCTGAGCAGTACTTC. This gives the protein CASSHPGLGTPEQYF.

V usage is TRBV7-9 and J usage is TRBJ2-1; 8 positions match TRBD2. V trimming: 5 bases; J trimming: 2 bases; junction bases outside the gene matches: 2. Per germline, CDR1 SEHNR and CDR2 FQNEAQ (reference sequence). The CDR3 is 14 amino acids. The CDR3 DNA sequence: TGTGCCAGCAGCATTAGCGGGACCTACAATGAGCAGTTCTTC. Amino acids: CASSISGTYNEQFF.

V gene TRBV19 combines with J gene TRBJ2-2; 8 bases align to TRBD2. V trimming: 7 bases; J trimming: 1 base; junction bases outside the gene matches: 8. The CDR3 consists of 16 residues. Per the germline V gene, CDR1 is LNHDA and CDR2 is SQIVND (reference sequence). CDR3 residues: CASTPPGRVNTGELFF. CDR3 bases: TGTGCCAGTACCCCCCCCGGGAGGGTGAACACCGGGGAGCTGTTTTTT.

The CDR3 sequence: CASSYRQEPYEQYF. The CDR3 region has the DNA TGTGCCAGCAGTTACCGACAGGAGCCCTACGAGCAGTACTTC. The chain combines TRBV9 with TRBJ2-7, with D perhaps matching TRBD1 (6 bases). The CDR3 runs 14 residues. Trimming left V 5 bases short and J 2 bases short, with 14 bases between. Germline-derived CDR1 and CDR2 are SGDLS and YYNGEE.

This clone came up a few times. The chain is built from TRBV5-5 and TRBJ2-1; 8 nucleotides line up with TRBD1. Germline CDR1 SGHKS, CDR2 YYEKEE (reference sequence). The junction had 13 bases not matched to a gene; V was cut back by 4 bases and J by 7 bases. The CDR3 has 16 amino acids. The CDR3 region is CASSLGGRGLRNEQFF. The DNA for the CDR3 is TGTGCCAGCAGCCTGGGGGGCAGGGGGCTCAGAAATGAGCAGTTCTTC.

This rearrangement joins TRBV21-1 to TRBJ1-5. TRBV21-1 is annotated as a pseudogene. This CDR3 spans 10 amino acids. CDR3 loop: CASTRQPQHF. Written as DNA, the CDR3 is TGTGCCAGCACTAGACAGCCCCAGCATTTT.

This sequence joins TRBV3-1 (or the pseudogene TRBV3-2) and TRBJ1-2; perhaps TRBD1 as D (5 bases). CDR3 length: 12 amino acids. Germline values: CDR1 LGHDT, CDR2 YNNKEL (reference sequence). Trimming removed 2 bases at V and 8 bases at J, with 9 bases between. CDR3 sequence reads: CASSQTRGGYTF. In DNA, the CDR3 is TGTGCCAGCAGCCAAACGCGGGGGGGCTACACCTTC.